Following are 5 T cell receptor beta chains from one sample sequenced in a study of OX40 agonist ivuxolimab in advanced cancers. Clones were sequenced by immunoSEQ multiplex PCR, and TCRdb holds only the in-frame ones, with some missing. Of 70,000 to 95,000 clones detected, 83% appear once; the ten largest clones hold about 0.71%. The material sequenced was CD4+ or CD8+ T cells sorted from blood, taken in a trial of the OX40 agonist ivuxolimab. The source of these receptors is an adult with an advanced solid tumor such as melanoma, head and neck, liver or kidney cancer.

The chain couples TRBV19 to TRBJ2-5; 8 bases align to TRBD2. The CDR3 is made up of 12 amino acids. The V gene's germline CDR1 is LNHDA and CDR2 SQIVND (reference sequence). Trimming removed 6 bases from V and 4 bases from J; junction bases left unmatched: 1. CDR3 protein: CASRLAGETQYF. The CDR3 coding sequence is TGTGCCAGTAGGCTAGCGGGAGAGACCCAGTACTTC.

The rearrangement joins TRBV11-1 to TRBJ2-2, with D possibly matching TRBD2 (5 bases). From germline, CDR1 is SGHAT and CDR2 FQDESV (reference sequence). The CDR3 is 15 residues long. Deletions cut 3 bases from V and 6 bases from J, with 14 bases between. CDR3 in DNA: TGTGCCAGCAGCTTTAACGGGGAACGTCCCGGGGAGCTGTTTTTT. Its protein product is CASSFNGERPGELFF.

The V gene is TRBV9, the J gene TRBJ2-1; D is possibly TRBD1 (5 bases). The CDR3 is 15 residues long. V lost 3 bases and J lost 4, with 14 bases in between. The germline V gene encodes CDR1 SGDLS and CDR2 YYNGEE. The CDR3: CASSATLDKYNEQFF. The CDR3, as DNA: TGTGCCAGCAGCGCCACCCTGGACAAATACAATGAGCAGTTCTTC. Drawing the rest from reference TRBV9 and TRBJ2-1, the complete variable domain is DSGVTQTPKHLITATGQRVTLRCSPRSGDLSVYWYQQSLDQGLQFLIQYYNGEERAKGNILERFSAQQFPDLHSELNLSSLELGDSALYFCASSATLDKYNEQFFGPGTRLTVL.

V gene TRBV4-1 combines with J gene TRBJ2-7; no reliable D call. Trimming took off 2 bases at V and 2 bases at J, with 16 bases between the two ends. The CDR3 sequence is 16 residues long. Germline V gene data show CDR1 as MGHRA and CDR2 as YSYEKL. The CDR3 is CASSQRIWDRAYEQYF. The CDR3 DNA reads TGCGCCAGCAGCCAACGAATTTGGGATCGGGCCTACGAGCAGTACTTC.

The chain uses TRBV12-5 and TRBJ1-1; tentatively, D is TRBD1 (6 bases). The CDR3 spans 17 residues. V dropped 0 bases and J dropped 0 bases, with 14 bases sitting between them. From germline, CDR1 is LGHNT and CDR2 FRNRAP. The CDR3 is CASGLVLGAPMNTEAFF. CDR3 nucleotide sequence: TGTGCTAGTGGTTTGGTACTGGGGGCCCCCATGAACACTGAAGCTTTCTTT.